This T cell receptor beta chain was captured in a study of OX40 agonist ivuxolimab in advanced cancers. About the research overall: Partial responses were recorded for three patients, including one with hepatocellular carcinoma and two with cutaneous melanoma.

The data were produced by immunoSEQ multiplex PCR, yet TCRdb's version contains in-frame clones alone and is incomplete. Of tens of thousands of clones listed, around 83% were seen once; the top ten hold 2% to 3%. Study findings and constraints: In general, CD8+ T cells held more expanded clones than CD4+ did, on average.

Trimming at V came to 3 bases and at J to 9 bases, leaving 13 bases not matched to a gene. The CDR3 extends over 16 amino acids. The germline gives CDR1 SGHTA, CDR2 FQGNSA. Comment on this clone: Its target is unknown.

The sequence was collected from an adult with an advanced solid tumor such as melanoma, head and neck, liver or kidney cancer. The sample consisted of CD4+ or CD8+ T cells sorted from blood, taken in a trial of the OX40 agonist ivuxolimab. J is TRBJ2-1 and V is TRBV7-2, with 8 positions matching TRBD1. CDR3 loop: CASSFFGQGGGSEQFF. DNA of the CDR3: TGTGCCAGCAGCTTTTTTGGACAGGGTGGAGGGAGTGAGCAGTTCTTC.